The 27 T cell receptor beta chains below were found in one sample sequenced in a study of technical replicates of blood from a few donors. Profiling relied on immunoSEQ multiplex PCR, and the TCRdb table lists in-frame clones only, not all of them. The sample has more than 70,000 clones; approximately 97% are singletons. Sequencing input: T cells isolated from PBMCs. Every receptor here comes from a human donor in good health.

The chain couples TRBV12-5 to TRBJ1-4, with 8 bases matching TRBD1. With 6 bases clipped from V and 6 bases from J, the junction kept 9 bases outside the gene matches. CDR3 size: 15 residues. From germline, CDR1 is LGHNT and CDR2 FRNRAP. For the CDR3, the DNA is TGTGCTAGTGGGCGTGGACAGGGACGGTATGAAAAACTGTTTTTT. Residues: CASGRGQGRYEKLFF.

This chain links TRBV10-1 with TRBJ2-3; no clear D. Looked up from germline, CDR1 is WNHNN and CDR2 is SYGVQD (reference sequence). Trimming took 6 bases from V and 0 from J, leaving 13 bases between them. The CDR3 runs to 15 residues. The CDR3 spells CASSRHSVSTDTQYF. The DNA of the CDR3 is TGCGCCAGCAGCCGACATTCCGTTAGCACAGATACGCAGTATTTT.

The rearrangement joins TRBV28 to TRBJ1-2, with TRBD1 matching over 10 bases. V was pared by 4 bases and J by 7 bases, with 9 bases of the junction left unmatched. CDR3 length equals 15 residues. Germline CDR1 MDHEN, CDR2 SYDVKM. The CDR3: CASSSQDRGNGGYTF. CDR3 DNA: TGTGCCAGCAGTTCCCAGGACAGGGGGAACGGTGGCTACACCTTC.

The CDR3 region is CASSTRVVGELFF. The CDR3 DNA is TGTGCCAGCAGTACCCGGGTCGTCGGGGAGCTGTTTTTT. The gene calls are TRBV6-5 and TRBJ2-2; D ambiguous. Germline CDR1 and CDR2: MNHEY and SVGAGI. The CDR3 runs to 13 residues. Trimming took 5 bases from V and 7 from J, leaving 11 bases between them.

The DNA of the CDR3 is TGTGCCAGCACCGGGACAGCTTTTGGGTACGAGCAGTACTTC. Protein: CASTGTAFGYEQYF. This chain uses TRBV21-1 with TRBJ2-7; the DNA was not used to check the table's D call, TRBD1. TRBV21-1 is an annotated pseudogene. The CDR3 spans 14 residues.

J is TRBJ1-4 and V is TRBV6-1, with 8 positions matching TRBD1. The germline gives CDR1 MNHNS, CDR2 SASEGT. The length of the CDR3 is 13 residues. V lost 8 bases, J lost 3 bases, and 2 bases stayed unmatched. As DNA, the CDR3 is TGTGCCAGCCAGGGGGCGCCTAATGAAAAACTGTTTTTT. It yields the protein CASQGAPNEKLFF.

V and J are TRBV5-4 and TRBJ1-5; no reliable D call. The CDR3 runs to 15 residues. The germline V gene has CDR1 SGHNT and CDR2 YYREEE (reference sequence). Trimming stripped 0 bases from V and 2 bases from J, with 9 bases between. CDR3 nucleotide sequence: TGTGCCAGCAGCTTGGGACCCGGGGGCAATCAGCCCCAGCATTTT. Residues: CASSLGPGGNQPQHF.

The rearrangement links TRBV7-9 to TRBJ2-7; the match to TRBD2 covers 7 bases. Looked up from germline, CDR1 is SEHNR and CDR2 is FQNEAQ (reference sequence). The ends lost 8 bases at V and 5 bases at J; junction bases unmatched: 6. CDR3 length: 12 residues. As DNA, the CDR3 is TGTGCCAGCGGGGGGGACCGCGACGAGCAGTACTTC. This translates into CASGGDRDEQYF.

V and J are TRBV19 and TRBJ1-2; TRBD1 matches at 7 bases. Germline-derived CDR1 and CDR2 are LNHDA and SQIVND (reference sequence). Losses at the gene ends were 3 bases for V and 0 bases for J; bases not matched to a gene: 4. The CDR3 is 15 residues long. The CDR3 reads CASSIWQGANYGYTF. The CDR3 DNA follows: TGTGCCAGTAGTATTTGGCAGGGGGCTAACTATGGCTACACCTTC.

The rearrangement joins TRBV28 to TRBJ1-2; 7 nucleotides align to TRBD1. The germline gives CDR1 MDHEN, CDR2 SYDVKM. CDR3 length: 15 residues. V gave up 6 bases and J gave up 6 bases; unmatched junction bases: 13. CDR3 in amino acids: CASSPTGSVGDGYTF. CDR3 bases: TGTGCCAGCAGCCCGACAGGGTCGGTGGGAGATGGCTACACCTTC.

The chain employs TRBV29-1 and TRBJ1-1, with 7 positions matching TRBD1. Germline CDR1 and CDR2: SQVTM and ANQGSEA. The trim removed 7 bases at V and 0 bases at J, leaving 14 bases unmatched. CDR3 length: 16 residues. The CDR3 DNA sequence: TGCAGCGGTGCCCCCGGGACAGTTAAAATGAACACTGAAGCTTTCTTT. It yields the protein CSGAPGTVKMNTEAFF.

J is TRBJ2-5 and V is TRBV10-2; D might be TRBD2 (7 bases). Germline CDR1 and CDR2: WSHSY and SAAADI. V dropped 6 bases and J dropped 4 bases, with 18 bases sitting between them. There are 15 residues in the CDR3. CDR3 sequence (DNA): TGCGCCAGCAGGGGGTATGGGCGGGGGCGAGAGACCCAGTACTTC. Amino acid sequence: CASRGYGRGRETQYF.

CDR3 protein: CASSQTGGSGNTIYF. CDR3 nucleotides: TGCGCCAGCAGCCAAACGGGGGGATCTGGAAACACCATATATTTT. J is TRBJ1-3 and V is TRBV5-1, with TRBD1 as a possible D gene (5 bases). Germline V gives CDR1 SGHRS, CDR2 YFSETQ. The CDR3 loop spans 15 amino acids. V was clipped by 4 bases and J by 1 base, with 12 bases between them.

V is TRBV29-1 and J is TRBJ1-3, with D unclear. Germline V gene sequence: CDR1 SQVTM, CDR2 ANQGSEA. This CDR3 spans 11 amino acids. Between the trimmed V and J ends, which lost 1 base and 8 bases, there was a span of 6 bases. The CDR3 loop is CSVEGLDTIYF. For the CDR3, the DNA is TGCAGCGTTGAAGGGCTGGACACCATATATTTT.

The chain couples TRBV18 to TRBJ1-5; weak D call: TRBD1 (5 bases). Germline V gene lookup returns CDR1 KGHSH and CDR2 LQKENI. Deletions cut 6 bases from V and 4 bases from J, with 13 bases between. The CDR3 totals 14 residues. Here the CDR3 DNA reads TGTGCCAGCTCTCCCGCGGGGGGAAATCAGCCCCAGCATTTT. It yields the protein CASSPAGGNQPQHF. Full variable domain (missing parts from reference TRBV18 and TRBJ1-5): NAGVMQNPRHLVRRRGQEARLRCSPMKGHSHVYWYRQLPEEGLKFMVYLQKENIIDESGMPKERFSAEFPKEGPSILRIQQVVRGDSAAYFCASSPAGGNQPQHFGDGTRLSIL.

CDR3 sequence reads: CASSLFDRHSHSNQPQHF. The CDR3 DNA follows: TGTGCCAGTAGTCTCTTCGACAGGCATTCCCATAGCAATCAGCCCCAGCATTTT. The V call is TRBV19, the J call TRBJ1-5; weak D call: TRBD1 (6 bases). CDR1 LNHDA and CDR2 SQIVND come from the germline V gene (reference sequence). The CDR3 consists of 18 residues. Between the trimmed V and J ends, which lost 5 bases and 0 bases, there was a span of 20 bases.

This clone was picked up one time. This chain joins TRBV27 and TRBJ2-7; 11 bases are shared with TRBD2. The CDR3 loop spans 16 amino acids. The V and J ends lost 3 bases and 4 bases, in that order; junction bases with no gene match: 8. Germline V gene data show CDR1 as MNHEY and CDR2 as SMNVEV (reference sequence). The CDR3 loop is CASSFLIAGGPYEQYF. DNA for the CDR3: TGTGCCAGCAGTTTCCTCATAGCGGGAGGGCCTTACGAGCAGTACTTC.

The chain recombines TRBV18 with TRBJ2-7, with D possibly TRBD2 on 5 matching bases. Trimming took 6 bases from V and 6 from J, leaving 18 bases between them. This CDR3 region has 14 residues. Germline-derived CDR1 and CDR2 are KGHSH and LQKENI. The CDR3 is CASSPGVRNFEQYF. The DNA of the CDR3 is TGTGCCAGCTCTCCCGGGGTCCGGAATTTCGAGCAGTACTTC.

The chain is built from TRBV5-1 and TRBJ2-5; D uncertain. The V gene lost 4 bases and the J gene lost 4 bases, with 17 bases spanning the gap. Per germline, CDR1 SGHRS and CDR2 YFSETQ. This CDR3 region has 15 residues. The CDR3: CASSPRLDGLETQYF. CDR3 in DNA: TGCGCCAGCAGCCCCCGGCTAGACGGGTTAGAGACCCAGTACTTC.

The chain links TRBV4-2 to TRBJ1-2, with D perhaps TRBD1 (5 bases). Per germline, CDR1 LGHNA and CDR2 YNFKEQ. V was cut by 0 bases and J by 4 bases, with 9 bases left in between. This CDR3 comprises 14 residues. The CDR3 spells CASSQDGGSYGYTF. The CDR3, as DNA: TGTGCCAGCAGCCAAGATGGGGGGAGCTATGGCTACACCTTC.

CDR3 DNA: TGTGCCAGCAGCTTAGGTCTAGGGAGAGACACCGGGGAGCTGTTTTTT. It is translated as CASSLGLGRDTGELFF. This chain uses TRBV11-3 with TRBJ2-2; the D gene is possibly TRBD2 (5 bases). Germline loops: CDR1 SGHNT, CDR2 YENEEA. Trimming took off 1 base at V and 3 bases at J, with 12 bases between the two ends. The CDR3 runs to 16 residues.

The chain combines TRBV5-6 with TRBJ2-7; D is unclear. The germline CDR1 and CDR2 sequences are SGHDT and YYEEEE. The CDR3 consists of 13 residues. V lost 1 base to trimming and J lost 2 bases, with 7 bases between them. The CDR3: CASSLFRAYEQYF. DNA for the CDR3: TGTGCCAGCAGCTTGTTCCGGGCCTACGAGCAGTACTTC.

The chain links TRBV15 to TRBJ1-5; 7 nucleotides match TRBD1. Trimming at V came to 3 bases and at J to 7 bases, leaving 3 bases not matched to a gene. Germline values: CDR1 LNHNV, CDR2 YYDKDF (reference sequence). This CDR3 spans 13 amino acids. CDR3 amino acids: CATSSRQGQPQHF. The CDR3 DNA reads as TGTGCCACCAGCAGTCGACAGGGCCAGCCCCAGCATTTT.

V usage is TRBV19 and J usage is TRBJ1-5, with D possibly matching TRBD1 (6 bases). V lost 7 bases and J lost 5, with 12 bases in between. Per germline, CDR1 LNHDA and CDR2 SQIVND (reference sequence). This CDR3 is built from 13 residues. The CDR3 here is CASTTGIYQPQHF. The CDR3 bases are TGTGCCAGTACTACAGGGATATATCAGCCCCAGCATTTT. Based on the CDR3 plus reference TRBV19 and TRBJ1-5, the full variable domain is DGGITQSPKYLFRKEGQNVTLSCEQNLNHDAMYWYRQDPGQGLRLIYYSQIVNDFQKGDIAEGYSVSREKKESFPLTVTSAQKNPTAFYLCASTTGIYQPQHFGDGTRLSIL.

V is TRBV6-6 and J is TRBJ2-3; the match to TRBD2 covers 9 bases. CDR3 length: 16 residues. V gave up 4 bases and J gave up 6 bases; unmatched junction bases: 11. Germline loops: CDR1 MNHNY, CDR2 SVGAGI (reference sequence). The CDR3 DNA follows: TGTGCCAGCAGTTCGCGGGGGGGGGCACCCGATGATACGCAGTATTTT. Its protein product is CASSSRGGAPDDTQYF.

The chain links TRBV5-4 to TRBJ1-1; 12 bases agree with TRBD1. The CDR3 has 16 amino acids. Germline CDR1 reads SGHNT; CDR2 reads YYREEE (reference sequence). J lost 6 bases, V lost 3 bases, and 9 bases had no gene match. CDR3 bases: TGTGCCAGCAGCTCTCCGGGACAGGGGGCGAGGGCTGAAGCTTTCTTT. This sequence encodes CASSSPGQGARAEAFF.

The rearrangement joins TRBV11-2 to TRBJ2-1; 9 nucleotides match TRBD2. The CDR3 has 17 amino acids. Germline V gene sequence: CDR1 SGHAT, CDR2 FQNNGV. After removal of 5 bases from V and 8 bases from J, the junction contained 16 bases not matched to a gene. CDR3 nucleotide sequence: TGTGCCAGCAGCGTAAGACTAGCGGCCCAATTCAGCGATGAGCAGTTCTTC. Its protein product is CASSVRLAAQFSDEQFF.